Listed below are T cell receptor beta chains from one sample, sequenced in a study of CD8+ T cells in alopecia areata. Here immunoSEQ multiplex PCR was the method, and the copy in TCRdb shows in-frame clones only, minus some. The data contain some 25,000 clones, around 53% of them singletons. The material sequenced was NKG2D-high CD8+ T cells sorted from blood. These receptors all stem from a human donor with alopecia areata. Both conserved end residues are part of each CDR3. The order of the fields is CDR3 DNA, CDR3 protein, clone size, V gene, CDR3 length, D gene, J gene. D genes are given only for firm matches. The size field is filled for only some rows; it gives once, few, many or a size class.

TGTGCCAGCAGTCGACTAGCGGGAGGGCCGGGCGAGCAGTACTTC CASSRLAGGPGEQYF few TRBV2 15 TRBD2 TRBJ2-7
TGCAGCGTTGAAGATCCGACAGGGGGAGACTATGGCTACACCTTC CSVEDPTGGDYGYTF NA TRBV29-1 15 TRBD1 TRBJ1-2
TGTGCCACCTGTCCGCGGGCCTCAATCCGGGACAGAAGACTTGCTGGGGCCAACGTCCTGACTTTC CATCPRASIRDRRLAGANVLTF NA TRBV28 22 TRBD1 TRBJ2-6
TGTGCCAGCAGTTTAAAAGCGGGACGCTACGAGCAGTACTTC CASSLKAGRYEQYF once TRBV27 14 TRBD2 TRBJ2-7
TGTGCCAGCAGCCCACCGGGACTAGGCGACTACAATGAGCAGTTCTTC CASSPPGLGDYNEQFF NA TRBV7-3 16 TRBD2 TRBJ2-1
TGTGCCAGCAGCCAAGGGTACGAGCAGTACTTC CASSQGYEQYF NA TRBV14 11 NA TRBJ2-7
TGCAGCGTTCACGAGGGAAGGAACACCGGGGAGCTGTTTTTT CSVHEGRNTGELFF NA TRBV29-1 14 NA TRBJ2-2
TGCGCCAGCAGTCCCCCTAGCGGGGTGTACCAAGAGACCCAGTACTTC CASSPPSGVYQETQYF few TRBV23-1 16 TRBD2 TRBJ2-5
TGCGCCAGCAGCGGAGGACCTAGCTCCTACAATGAGCAGTTCTTC CASSGGPSSYNEQFF few TRBV5-1 15 NA TRBJ2-1
TGTGCCAGCAGTTTAAATCGGCGCAGGTATTCCTACGAGCAGTACTTC CASSLNRRRYSYEQYF NA TRBV28 16 NA TRBJ2-7
TGTGCCAGCAGTTCACCTAGGGGCAGGGGATCCTACGAGCAGTACTTC CASSSPRGRGSYEQYF NA TRBV28 16 NA TRBJ2-7
TGTGCCAGCAGCTTAACCGGGGGCGGAGAGACCCAGTACTTC CASSLTGGGETQYF NA TRBV7-3 14 NA TRBJ2-5
TGTGCCAGCTCACCTCCCGGGGCCTACGAGCAGTACTTC CASSPPGAYEQYF few TRBV18 13 NA TRBJ2-7
TGTGCCAGCAGCTTGGATCCAGCGGGAGGTTTGGATGAGCAGTTCTTC CASSLDPAGGLDEQFF NA TRBV7-6 16 TRBD2 TRBJ2-1
TGCGCCAGCTCGGCCAGCGGGAGGGTGGATACGCAGTATTTT CASSASGRVDTQYF NA TRBV10-2 14 TRBD2 TRBJ2-3
TGCGCCAGCAGCCAAGTCAATAGCGGTCCTAGGGGCTACACCTTC CASSQVNSGPRGYTF few TRBV4-1 15 NA TRBJ1-2
TGTGCCAGCGCACTCTTATCCGGGGAGCTGTTTTTT CASALLSGELFF NA TRBV27 12 NA TRBJ2-2
TGTGCCAGCAGTTACTCGAGGGCAGGGGGCGGCACTGAAGCTTTCTTT CASSYSRAGGGTEAFF few TRBV6-5 16 TRBD1 TRBJ1-1
TGTGCCAGCAGTTTGGTCAATAATGAAAAACTGTTTTTT CASSLVNNEKLFF large TRBV28 13 NA TRBJ1-4
TGTGCCAGCAGTTTATTGGCCGGAAATGAGCAGTTCTTC CASSLLAGNEQFF NA TRBV28 13 NA TRBJ2-1
TGTGCCAGCAACTATGGGGCCAAGGGGGTGAACAATGAGCAGTTCTTC CASNYGAKGVNNEQFF NA TRBV5-8 16 NA TRBJ2-1
TGCGCCAGCAGCTTGGGGCTAGCAGATTACAATGAGCAGTTCTTC CASSLGLADYNEQFF NA TRBV5-1 15 NA TRBJ2-1
TGCGCCAGCAGCGCGGGACTTAGAGTAGTCGATGAGCAGTTCTTC CASSAGLRVVDEQFF NA TRBV5-1 15 NA TRBJ2-1
TGTGCCAGCAGCTTGTGCGGAGATTACTACGAGCAGTACTTC CASSLCGDYYEQYF NA TRBV5-5 14 NA TRBJ2-7
TGCGCCAGCAGCCATCCCTTTAATGAAAAACTGTTTTTT CASSHPFNEKLFF NA TRBV4-1 13 NA TRBJ1-4
TGTGCCAGCAGTTTAGGCAGGGGGAACACTGAAGCTTTCTTT CASSLGRGNTEAFF many TRBV28 14 NA TRBJ1-1
TGTGCCACCAGAAACAATGAGCAGTTCTTC CATRNNEQFF NA TRBV19 10 NA TRBJ2-1
TGCGCCAGCAGCTTTTGGACTAGCGGGAGGGGAGAGACCCAGTACTTC CASSFWTSGRGETQYF once TRBV5-1 16 TRBD2 TRBJ2-5
TGTGCCAGCAGCGAGGACAGGGGCCCCGATCAGCCCCAGCATTTT CASSEDRGPDQPQHF NA TRBV2 15 TRBD1 TRBJ1-5
TGTGCCAGCAGCCTGGTTGGTTGGGAGAGCAATCAGCCCCAGCATTTT CASSLVGWESNQPQHF few TRBV7-9 16 NA TRBJ1-5
TGTGCCAGCAGCTTGGAGGCAGGGGAAGCAGAGACCCAGTACTTC CASSLEAGEAETQYF once TRBV7-2 15 NA TRBJ2-5
TGTGCCAGCGAGGGGGCCGATTCTGGAAACACCATATATTTT CASEGADSGNTIYF NA TRBV7-8 14 TRBD1 TRBJ1-3
TGTGCCAGCAGCACAACTCTAGCGGGAGGCCTCGAGCAGTACTTC CASSTTLAGGLEQYF NA TRBV9 15 TRBD2 TRBJ2-7
TGTGCCAGCAGTTTAGTAGGGTTCTATGGCTACACCTTC CASSLVGFYGYTF NA TRBV27 13 NA TRBJ1-2
TGTGCCAGCAGCCGCAATGAGCAGTTCTTC CASSRNEQFF few TRBV7-9 10 NA TRBJ2-1
TGCAGCGTTCCAGACCCCGTAACTTCAGAAGCTTTCTTT CSVPDPVTSEAFF few TRBV29-1 13 NA TRBJ1-1
TGTGCCAGCAGTGCCCGATCATGGGTACGCCACTCCTACGAGCAGTACTTC CASSARSWVRHSYEQYF NA TRBV27 17 NA TRBJ2-7
TGTGCCAGCAGCCAAGATGTAAAGGGGGCGTATGGCTACACCTTC CASSQDVKGAYGYTF few TRBV14 15 TRBD1 TRBJ1-2
TGTGCTAGTCTCGTAGGGGGGAGGAATGAGCAGTTCTTC CASLVGGRNEQFF once TRBV12-5 13 NA TRBJ2-1
TGTGCCAGCAGCCATTGGGAGGGAGTAGGTGAGACCCAGTACTTC CASSHWEGVGETQYF NA TRBV4-2 15 TRBD2 TRBJ2-5